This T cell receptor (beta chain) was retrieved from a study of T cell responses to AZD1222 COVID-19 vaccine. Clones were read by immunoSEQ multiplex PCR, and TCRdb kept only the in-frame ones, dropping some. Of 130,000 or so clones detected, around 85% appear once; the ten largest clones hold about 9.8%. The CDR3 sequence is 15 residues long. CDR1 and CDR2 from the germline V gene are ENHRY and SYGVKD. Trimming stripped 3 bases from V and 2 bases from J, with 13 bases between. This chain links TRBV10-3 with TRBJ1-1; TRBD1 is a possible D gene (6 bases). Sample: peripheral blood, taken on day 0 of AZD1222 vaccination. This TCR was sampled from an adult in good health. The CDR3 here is CAISDGTQSNTEAFF. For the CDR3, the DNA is TGTGCCATCAGTGATGGGACACAAAGCAACACTGAAGCTTTCTTT.